A selection of T cell receptor beta chains follows, all from one sample in a study of blood T cells in healthy people across ages. TCRdb re-called the 5' RACE reads through MiXCR, storing one row per CDR3 protein. The top ten clones hold less than 20% of a sample with about 780,000 distinct CDR3 sequences, about half of them seen once. Sequencing used blood. These receptor sequences come from a man aged 80 or over in good health. Both conserved end residues are trimmed from each CDR3.

CDR3 protein	V gene	J gene
ASSFTLAPIYLNTQY	TRBV27	TRBJ2-3
ASRFGQTDTQY	TRBV6-5	TRBJ2-3
ASSRAQKGRQNTEAF	TRBV14	TRBJ1-1
ASSLISGTGGMNEQF	TRBV28	TRBJ2-1
ASRWREGGDTQY	TRBV12-3/TRBV12-4	TRBJ2-3
ASSADSGSSYEQY	TRBV9	-
SASERLESGRYYEQY	TRBV20-1	TRBJ2-7
ASSLGGRRITDTQY	TRBV28	TRBJ2-3
ASSSSGRDTGELF	TRBV5-5	TRBJ2-2
ASSTLAGGLSYEQY	TRBV27	TRBJ2-7
ASSTRTSGRGDTQY	TRBV7-8	TRBJ2-3
SADRNTEAF	TRBV29-1	TRBJ1-1